Each of the 21 T cell receptor beta chains below was sequenced from the same sample in a study of follicular helper T cells after annual influenza vaccination. The method was immunoSEQ multiplex PCR; TCRdb's version includes in-frame clones alone and lacks a portion of them. Among about 6,800 clones listed, less than 90% were seen once. Time point of the sample: 2015-2016 season, 7 days after influenza vaccination. Specimen: CXCR5- memory CD4+ T cells sorted from blood, collected 7 days after influenza vaccination. These receptors originate from an adult who received the influenza vaccine.

This clone came up once. This chain links TRBV27 with TRBJ2-1, with 10 nucleotides matching TRBD2. V gave up 6 bases and J gave up 5 bases; unmatched junction bases: 10. The CDR3 has 16 residues. CDR1 and CDR2 from the germline V gene are MNHEY and SMNVEV (reference sequence). The CDR3 is CASSPYTSGDNNEQFF. CDR3 DNA: TGTGCCAGCAGCCCTTACACTAGCGGGGATAACAATGAGCAGTTCTTC.

The rearrangement links TRBV9 to TRBJ2-5; D unresolved. CDR1 is SGDLS, CDR2 YYNGEE, per germline. This CDR3 region has 14 residues. V shed 0 bases and J shed 7 bases, with 13 bases lying between them. The CDR3 loop reads CASSVDGTPRTQYF. For the CDR3, the DNA is TGTGCCAGCAGCGTAGATGGCACCCCAAGGACCCAGTACTTC.

The chain couples TRBV11-3 to TRBJ2-5; D not certain. The ends were cut back, 2 bases at V and 6 bases at J, with 10 bases in the middle. Germline V gene lookup returns CDR1 SGHNT and CDR2 YENEEA. The CDR3 contains 13 residues. In DNA form, the CDR3 reads TGTGCCAGCAGCTTACTAGACGGTCAGACCCAGTACTTC. It yields the protein CASSLLDGQTQYF. The variable domain in full, with the rest retrieved from reference TRBV11-3 and TRBJ2-5, is EAGVVQSPRYKIIEKKQPVAFWCNPISGHNTLYWYLQNLGQGPELLIRYENEEAVDDSQLPKDRFSAERLKGVDSTLKIQPAELGDSAVYLCASSLLDGQTQYFGPGTRLLVL.

The CDR3 loop reads CASSETANTGELFF. The CDR3 nucleotides are TGTGCCAGCAGTGAAACGGCGAACACCGGGGAGCTGTTTTTT. The chain is built from TRBV6-1 and TRBJ2-2; no firm D call. The ends were cut back, 2 bases at V and 0 bases at J, with 4 bases in the middle. Germline V gene data show CDR1 as MNHNS and CDR2 as SASEGT. The CDR3 sequence is 14 residues long.

The V call is TRBV10-3, the J call TRBJ2-1; 9 bases fit TRBD2. J was trimmed by 6 bases and V by 3 bases; bases with no gene match: 9. CDR3 length: 16 residues. Germline CDR1 is ENHRY and CDR2 is SYGVKD. The CDR3 loop is CAISDSRGGVSNEQFF. The CDR3 bases are TGTGCCATCAGTGACTCTCGCGGGGGGGTGTCCAATGAGCAGTTCTTC.

This chain joins TRBV18 and TRBJ2-3, with D hard to call. Looked up from germline, CDR1 is KGHSH and CDR2 is LQKENI. V lost 2 bases and J lost 0, with 6 bases in between. This CDR3 has 14 residues. In DNA, the CDR3 is TGTGCCAGCTCACCATCGTCTAGCACAGATACGCAGTATTTT. Its protein product is CASSPSSSTDTQYF.

The rearrangement uses TRBV5-6 and TRBJ2-2; no reliable D call. Germline lookup yields CDR1 SGHDT and CDR2 YYEEEE. V lost 4 bases and J lost 6, with 7 bases in between. The CDR3 spans 12 residues. The CDR3 nucleotides are TGTGCCAGCAGCACCAATGCCGGGGAGCTGTTTTTT. It translates to CASSTNAGELFF.

About this clone itself: Other DNA sequences in this specimen translate into the identical CDR3. The rearrangement uses TRBV10-3 and TRBJ1-1; tentative D call: TRBD1 (6 bases). The V gene's germline CDR1 is ENHRY and CDR2 SYGVKD. The CDR3 runs 13 residues. Trimming took off 8 bases at V and 3 bases at J, with 13 bases between the two ends. CDR3 sequence reads: CAILGRGDTEAFF. The CDR3 DNA sequence: TGTGCCATCCTTGGTAGGGGGGACACTGAAGCTTTCTTT.

The rearrangement links TRBV5-1 to TRBJ2-7; D perhaps matches TRBD1 (6 bases). The germline gives CDR1 SGHRS, CDR2 YFSETQ. Trimming removed 4 bases at V and 3 bases at J, with 8 bases between. CDR3 length: 12 amino acids. CDR3 sequence: CASSLRGYEQYF. DNA for the CDR3: TGCGCCAGCAGCCTCAGGGGCTACGAGCAGTACTTC. The full variable domain, completed using reference TRBV5-1 and TRBJ2-7, is KAGVTQTPRYLIKTRGQQVTLSCSPISGHRSVSWYQQTPGQGLQFLFEYFSETQRNKGNFPGRFSGRQFSNSRSEMNVSTLELGDSALYLCASSLRGYEQYFGPGTRLTVT.

The CDR3: CSATSSSLEQYF. In DNA, the CDR3 is TGCAGCGCGACCAGCTCTTCCCTCGAGCAGTACTTC. V usage is TRBV29-1 and J usage is TRBJ2-7; D ambiguous. CDR1 is SQVTM, CDR2 ANQGSEA, per germline. V gave up 7 bases and J gave up 6 bases, with 16 bases separating them. This CDR3 region has 12 residues.

This chain uses TRBV4-1 with TRBJ1-1; the match to TRBD1 covers 9 bases. The V gene end was trimmed by 3 bases and the J gene end by 10 bases; junction bases not matched to a gene: 12. CDR1 is MGHRA, CDR2 YSYEKL, per germline. This CDR3 contains 15 residues. The CDR3 spells CASSHRDRDSRGAFF. In DNA, the CDR3 is TGCGCCAGCAGCCACCGGGACAGGGACAGCAGGGGAGCTTTCTTT.

This sequence joins TRBV7-2 and TRBJ2-1; the D gene is possibly TRBD2 (6 bases). The CDR3 consists of 13 residues. V was cut by 1 base and J by 10 bases, with 11 bases left in between. Per the germline V gene, CDR1 is SGHTA and CDR2 is FQGNSA. Here the CDR3 reads CASSLGGGVEQFF. As DNA, the CDR3 is TGTGCCAGCAGCTTAGGAGGAGGGGTAGAGCAGTTCTTC.

The chain uses TRBV28 and TRBJ2-5; D uncertain. Germline-derived CDR1 and CDR2 are MDHEN and SYDVKM. V was trimmed by 6 bases and J by 1 base, leaving 15 bases between them. The CDR3 runs to 15 residues. CDR3 bases: TGTGCCAGCAGCAATAACCGCGAGGCCCAAGAGACCCAGTACTTC. This codes for CASSNNREAQETQYF.

The rearrangement uses TRBV6-1 and TRBJ2-7; 9 nucleotides align to TRBD1. Germline values: CDR1 MNHNS, CDR2 SASEGT. V shed 7 bases, J shed 1 base, and the junction held 5 bases outside the gene matches. The CDR3 spans 14 residues. The CDR3 DNA sequence: TGTGCCAGCAAACCGGGACAGGGTTCCTACGAGCAGTACTTC. This translates into CASKPGQGSYEQYF.

The rearrangement uses TRBV7-2 and TRBJ1-3; maybe TRBD1 (6 bases). The CDR3 totals 17 residues. V shed 1 base and J shed 0 bases, with 13 bases lying between them. Germline V CDR1 and CDR2: SGHTA, FQGNSA. CDR3 sequence (DNA): TGTGCCAGCAGCTTAGGGAGGGGGGGGAACTCTGGAAACACCATATATTTT. Its protein product is CASSLGRGGNSGNTIYF.

The V call is TRBV9, the J call TRBJ2-2; possible D gene TRBD1, 5 bases. CDR3 length: 16 amino acids. Trimming took off 1 base at V and 2 bases at J, with 12 bases between the two ends. The germline gives CDR1 SGDLS, CDR2 YYNGEE. CDR3 sequence: CASSVSSRANTGELFF. The CDR3 DNA reads as TGTGCCAGCAGCGTATCGAGCAGGGCTAACACCGGGGAGCTGTTTTTT.

The CDR3 region is CASSPETGWSGELFF. In DNA form, the CDR3 reads TGTGCCAGCAGCCCGGAGACAGGGTGGAGCGGGGAGCTGTTTTTT. The chain carries TRBV6-1 and TRBJ2-2; 7 nucleotides align to TRBD1. V gave up 6 bases and J gave up 7 bases; unmatched junction bases: 11. The CDR3 loop spans 15 amino acids. Looked up from germline, CDR1 is MNHNS and CDR2 is SASEGT.

CDR3 DNA sequence: TGTGCCAGCAGTGAAGGGGCGCCGTTCTCCTACGAGCAGTACTTC. This sequence encodes CASSEGAPFSYEQYF. The chain is built from TRBV2 and TRBJ2-7; D is uncertain. This CDR3 is built from 15 residues. Germline lookup yields CDR1 SNHLY and CDR2 FYNNEI. Deletions cut 1 base from V and 0 bases from J, with 10 bases between.

This clone occurred once. One junction end does not reproduce the germline sequence, and a read error may be involved. The chain is built from TRBV7-7 and TRBJ2-5; 11 bases are shared with TRBD2. The CDR3 is 17 amino acids. CDR1 SSHAT and CDR2 FNYEAQ come from the germline V gene (reference sequence). For the CDR3, the DNA is TGTGCTAGCAGCCCTATAGCGGGAGGGCCACATGGGGAGACCCAGTACTTC. Encoded protein: CASSPIAGGPHGETQYF.

A few counts support this clone. CDR3 in amino acids: CASSPRQGPGYTF. The CDR3 bases are TGTGCCAGTAGTCCCCGACAGGGTCCCGGCTACACCTTC. The V and J genes are TRBV19 and TRBJ1-2, with 7 bases identical to TRBD1. The junction had 8 bases not matched to a gene; V was cut back by 5 bases and J by 8 bases. The CDR3 covers 13 residues. CDR1 and CDR2 from the germline V gene are LNHDA and SQIVND (reference sequence).

The V call is TRBV10-1, the J call TRBJ2-2, with D unresolved. This CDR3 has 16 amino acids. Germline CDR1 WNHNN, CDR2 SYGVQD (reference sequence). V lost 0 bases and J 0 bases, leaving 8 bases between the germline ends. The CDR3 protein is CASSESVPANTGELFF. CDR3 nucleotides: TGCGCCAGCAGTGAGTCAGTTCCAGCGAACACCGGGGAGCTGTTTTTT.